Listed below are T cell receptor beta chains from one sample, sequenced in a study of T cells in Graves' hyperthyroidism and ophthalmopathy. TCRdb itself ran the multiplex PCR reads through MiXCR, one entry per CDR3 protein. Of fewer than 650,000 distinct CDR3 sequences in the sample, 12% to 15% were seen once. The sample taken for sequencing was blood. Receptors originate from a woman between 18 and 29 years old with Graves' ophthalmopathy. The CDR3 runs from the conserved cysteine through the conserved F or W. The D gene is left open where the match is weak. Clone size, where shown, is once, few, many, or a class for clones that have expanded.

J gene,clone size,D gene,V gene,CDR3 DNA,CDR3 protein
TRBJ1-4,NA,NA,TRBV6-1,TGTGCCAGCAGTGAAGCGTTGAGAAAAAGGGGTGAAAAACTGTTTTTT,CASSEALRKRGEKLFF
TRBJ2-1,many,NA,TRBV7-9,TGTGCCAGCAGCTCTCGGGTAGCGGACTACAATGAGCAGTTCTTC,CASSSRVADYNEQFF
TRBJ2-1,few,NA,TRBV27,TGTGCCAGCAGTTTTTCCCGGCAGGGAGGTTTCAATGAGCAGTTCTTC,CASSFSRQGGFNEQFF
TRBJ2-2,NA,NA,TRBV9,TGTGCCAGCAGCGTAGTCGGTACCGGGGAGCTGTTTTTT,CASSVVGTGELFF
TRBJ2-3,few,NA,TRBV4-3,TGCGCCAGCAGCCAAGACGGGCGAGATACGCAGTATTTT,CASSQDGRDTQYF
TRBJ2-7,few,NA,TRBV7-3,TGTGCCACCAGGGAGAACGAGCAGTACTTC,CATRENEQYF
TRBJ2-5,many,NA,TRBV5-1,TGTGCCAGCAGCTTGACCCAAGAGACCCAGTACTTC,CASSLTQETQYF
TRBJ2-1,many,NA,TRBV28,TGTGCCAGCACCCCGGGCTCTCCGACTAATGAGCAGTTCTTC,CASTPGSPTNEQFF
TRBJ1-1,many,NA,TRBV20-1,TGCAGTGCTAGTGCAGGCAACACTGAAGCTTTCTTT,CSASAGNTEAFF
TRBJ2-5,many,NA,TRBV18,TGTGCCAGCTCACCACCGATTACGGAGCAAGAGACCCAGTACTTC,CASSPPITEQETQYF
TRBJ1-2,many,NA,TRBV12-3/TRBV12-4,TGTGCCAGCACCCTGGCAGGGCCTACTTATGGCTACACCTTC,CASTLAGPTYGYTF
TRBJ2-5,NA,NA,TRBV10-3,TGTGCCATCAGTTCGTCGGAGGGCCGGGGAGAGACCCAGTACTTC,CAISSSEGRGETQYF
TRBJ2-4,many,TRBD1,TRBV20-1,TGCAGTGCTAGCAGGGACAGGAACAAAAACATTCAGTACTTC,CSASRDRNKNIQYF
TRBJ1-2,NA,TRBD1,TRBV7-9,TGTGCCAGCAGCTTAGACAGGGGGCTCTATGGCTACACCTTC,CASSLDRGLYGYTF
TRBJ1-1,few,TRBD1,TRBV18,TGTGCCAGCTCATCCGGACAGGCGGCTAGGGGCACTGAAGCTTTCTTT,CASSSGQAARGTEAFF
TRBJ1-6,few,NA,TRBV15,TGTGCCACCAGCAGAGGAAGGGAACTTAATTCACCCCTCCACTTT,CATSRGRELNSPLHF
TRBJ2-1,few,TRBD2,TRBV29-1,TGCAGCGTTGAAGTCCGGACTAGCGGCTACAATGAGCAGTTCTTC,CSVEVRTSGYNEQFF
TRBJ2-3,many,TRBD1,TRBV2,TGTGCCAGCAGTGAGGCAGGGGGTAGCACAGATACGCAGTATTTT,CASSEAGGSTDTQYF
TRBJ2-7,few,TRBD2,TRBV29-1,TGCAGCGTTGTTGGGGCTAGCGGGACTCCTTACCCCTACGAGCAGTACTTC,CSVVGASGTPYPYEQYF
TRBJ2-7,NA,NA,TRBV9,TGTGCCAGCAGCGTCCTGCTGGGGGGCTACGAGCAGTACTTC,CASSVLLGGYEQYF
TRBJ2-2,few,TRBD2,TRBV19,TGTGCCAGTAGTATAACCCTTACTAGCGGGACTTACACCGGGGAGCTGTTTTTT,CASSITLTSGTYTGELFF
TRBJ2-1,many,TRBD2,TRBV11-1,TGTGCCAGCAGCCGGGGACTAGCGGATTACAATGAGCAGTTCTTC,CASSRGLADYNEQFF
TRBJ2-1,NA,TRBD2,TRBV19,TGTGCCAGTAGCGGGGGACTAGCGGGGCTAGGTTCCTACAATGAGCAGTTCTTC,CASSGGLAGLGSYNEQFF
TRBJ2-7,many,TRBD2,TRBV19,TGTGCCAGTAGCACAGTAGCGGGATGGTACGAGCAGTACTTC,CASSTVAGWYEQYF
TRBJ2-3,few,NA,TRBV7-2,TGTGCCAGCAGCTTAGGCCGCCGGGTCCTGGGAGCAGATACGCAGTATTTT,CASSLGRRVLGADTQYF
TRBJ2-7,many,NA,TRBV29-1,TGCAGCGTTGAAGATCGATACAGCAAGGGCGGTTCCTACGAGCAGTACTTC,CSVEDRYSKGGSYEQYF
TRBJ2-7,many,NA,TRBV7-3,TGTGCCAGCAGCTTAATAACTACGGGCGAGCAGTACTTC,CASSLITTGEQYF
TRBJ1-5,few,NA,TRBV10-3,TGTGCCATCAGTGAGCCAGGGATGGGCAATCAGCCCCAGCATTTT,CAISEPGMGNQPQHF
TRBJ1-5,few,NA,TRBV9,TGTGCCAGCAGCGTGGGGGGGGGCGGGGGGCCCCAGCATTTT,CASSVGGGGGPQHF
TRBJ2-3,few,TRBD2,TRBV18,TGTGCCAGCTCACCATATACTAGCGGGAGTCGTCCAGATACGCAGTATTTT,CASSPYTSGSRPDTQYF
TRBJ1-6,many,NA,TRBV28,TGTGCCAGCAGTTGGGCAGGAAGGGCCTATAATTCACCCCTCCACTTT,CASSWAGRAYNSPLHF
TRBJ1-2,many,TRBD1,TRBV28,TGTGCCAGCAGTTTCGCCGGTACAGGGGCGGGCGATGGCTACACCTTC,CASSFAGTGAGDGYTF
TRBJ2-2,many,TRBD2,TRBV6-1,TGTGCCAGCAGGCCAGGACTAGTATTGCCCGGGGAGCTGTTTTTT,CASRPGLVLPGELFF
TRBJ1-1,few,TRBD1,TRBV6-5,TGTGCCAGCAGTAGGACAGGATGGAAAATGAACACTGAAGCTTTCTTT,CASSRTGWKMNTEAFF
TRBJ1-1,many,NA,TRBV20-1,TGCAGTGCTAGAGGTGCAGGTTCGAACACTGAAGCTTTCTTT,CSARGAGSNTEAFF
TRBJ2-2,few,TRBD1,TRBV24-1,TGTGCCACCAGTGATTTCGTCGACAGGGACACCGGGGAGCTGTTTTTT,CATSDFVDRDTGELFF
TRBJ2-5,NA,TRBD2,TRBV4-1,TGCGCCAGCAGCCAAGAGGGACTAGCGAGAGAGACCCAGTACTTC,CASSQEGLARETQYF
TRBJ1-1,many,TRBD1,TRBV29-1,TGCAGCGTTGAAGGGGGACAGGGCACTGAAGCTTTCTTT,CSVEGGQGTEAFF
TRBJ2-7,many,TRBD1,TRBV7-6,TGTGCCAGCAGCTTAAGTATATGGACAGGGGGGAACGAGCAGTACTTC,CASSLSIWTGGNEQYF
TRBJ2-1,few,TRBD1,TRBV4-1,TGTGCCAGCTCGGACAGGGGTTTCGATGAGCAGTTCTTC,CASSDRGFDEQFF
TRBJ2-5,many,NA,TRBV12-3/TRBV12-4,TGTGCCAGCAGCCGGGACTTCCACTCGACCAAGTACTTC,CASSRDFHSTKYF
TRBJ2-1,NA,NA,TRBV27,TGTGCCAGCAGCGACCCAGGGGCCTACAATGAGCAGTTCTTC,CASSDPGAYNEQFF
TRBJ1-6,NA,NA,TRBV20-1,TGCAGTGCTAGAGGGGGGGGGACCTATAATTCACCCCTCCACTTT,CSARGGGTYNSPLHF
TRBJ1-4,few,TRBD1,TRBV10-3,TGTGCCATCAGACGGACAGGGGATAATGAAAAACTGTTTTTT,CAIRRTGDNEKLFF
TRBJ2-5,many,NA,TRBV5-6,TGTGCCAGCAGCTTGACACAGGGGAGGATAGAGACCCAGTACTTC,CASSLTQGRIETQYF